The 13 T cell receptor beta chains listed next were all sequenced from one sample in a study of CD8 T cells in Susac syndrome. RNA totalling about 0.5 to 1 ug underwent reverse transcription with random hexamers. TCRdb re-called the immunoSEQ multiplex PCR reads through MiXCR, storing one row per CDR3 protein. In the table there are about 110,000 distinct CDR3 sequences, less than 97% of which are singletons. The sequenced sample was CD4+ T cells from PBMCs. All receptors come from a human donor in good health.

The chain recombines TRBV20-1 with TRBJ2-7; 9 bases agree with TRBD1. The CDR3 loop spans 13 amino acids. Trimming cost V 4 bases and J 3 bases; bases outside gene matches: 4. The germline V gene has CDR1 DFQATT and CDR2 SNEGSKA (reference sequence). The CDR3 bases are TGCAGTGCTACCGGGACAGGGCACTACGAGCAGTACTTC. It codes for CSATGTGHYEQYF.

The V call is TRBV6-5, the J call TRBJ2-2; 7 nucleotides line up with TRBD1. Germline V gene sequence: CDR1 MNHEY, CDR2 SVGAGI. V shed 5 bases and J 6 bases; nucleotides not matched to a gene: 9. This CDR3 contains 15 residues. DNA for the CDR3: TGTGCCAGCAGTCGAAACAGGGGAATAGCCGGGGAGCTGTTTTTT. This gives the protein CASSRNRGIAGELFF.

The chain recombines TRBV2 with TRBJ1-1; tentatively, D is TRBD1 (6 bases). Trimming stripped 8 bases from V and 8 bases from J, with 18 bases between. Germline V CDR1 and CDR2: SNHLY, FYNNEI. This CDR3 comprises 13 residues. DNA for the CDR3: TGTGCCAGCTCCGTTACGGGGACACTCGAAGCTTTCTTT. This translates into CASSVTGTLEAFF.

The chain recombines TRBV29-1 with TRBJ2-5, with 11 bases matching TRBD2. Trimming at V came to 3 bases and at J to 5 bases, leaving 8 bases not matched to a gene. The CDR3 contains 15 residues. Germline-derived CDR1 and CDR2 are SQVTM and ANQGSEA. The DNA for the CDR3 is TGCAGCGTTGAGTTGGCTAGCGGGGGGCGGGAGACCCAGTACTTC. It codes for CSVELASGGRETQYF.

V usage is TRBV29-1 and J usage is TRBJ2-5; the D gene is possibly TRBD2 (5 bases). This CDR3 is built from 14 residues. Trimming left V 3 bases short and J 1 base short, with 12 bases between. Germline loops: CDR1 SQVTM, CDR2 ANQGSEA. The CDR3 here is CSVDEGVIQETQYF. The CDR3 DNA sequence: TGCAGCGTTGATGAGGGAGTGATCCAAGAGACCCAGTACTTC.

CDR3 protein: CASSLQPGVHEQYF. Written as DNA, the CDR3 is TGTGCCAGCAGCTTACAGCCAGGGGTCCACGAGCAGTACTTC. V usage is TRBV7-8 and J usage is TRBJ2-7; D possibly corresponds to TRBD1 (6 bases). The V end lost 2 bases, the J end lost 5 bases, and 13 bases lay between the germline ends. Germline V gene lookup returns CDR1 SGHVS and CDR2 FQNEAQ. The CDR3 length is 14 residues.

The genes are TRBV6-2 or TRBV6-3 and TRBJ1-2, with 11 bases lining up with TRBD1. Germline values: CDR1 MNHEY, CDR2 SVGEGT. CDR3 length: 16 amino acids. J was trimmed by 8 bases and V by 5 bases; bases with no gene match: 13. CDR3 sequence reads: CASSANGQGASRGYTF. CDR3 nucleotide sequence: TGTGCCAGCAGTGCCAATGGACAGGGGGCGTCGAGAGGCTACACCTTC.

The chain combines TRBV6-1 with TRBJ2-6; D unresolved. V was clipped by 2 bases and J by 1 base, with 0 bases between them. This CDR3 has 13 amino acids. Germline-derived CDR1 and CDR2 are MNHNS and SASEGT. CDR3 coding DNA: TGTGCCAGCAGTGAATCTGGGGCCAACGTCCTGACTTTC. The encoded protein is CASSESGANVLTF.

V usage is TRBV7-9 and J usage is TRBJ1-2; D is unresolved. V lost 5 bases to trimming and J lost 2 bases, with 3 bases between them. Germline assignment: CDR1 SEHNR and CDR2 FQNEAQ (reference sequence). This CDR3 is built from 11 residues. The CDR3 coding sequence is TGTGCCAGCAGCCAGAACTATGGCTACACCTTC. Translating it yields CASSQNYGYTF.

This chain links TRBV3-1 with TRBJ1-2, with D unresolved. The CDR3 covers 14 residues. V lost 2 bases to trimming and J lost 0 bases, with 7 bases between them. Germline V gene data show CDR1 as LGHDT and CDR2 as YNNKEL (reference sequence). The CDR3 region has the DNA TGTGCCAGCAGCCAAAACACAGCTAACTATGGCTACACCTTC. Translated: CASSQNTANYGYTF. The variable domain in full, completed from reference TRBV3-1 and TRBJ1-2, reads DTAVSQTPKYLVTQMGNDKSIKCEQNLGHDTMYWYKQDSKKFLKIMFSYNNKELIINETVPNRFSPKSPDKAHLNLHINSLELGDSAVYFCASSQNTANYGYTFGSGTRLTVV.

V usage is TRBV5-1 and J usage is TRBJ2-1; 10 bases are shared with TRBD2. The length of the CDR3 is 15 residues. Trimming at V came to 6 bases and at J to 6 bases, leaving 9 bases not matched to a gene. In germline, CDR1 is SGHRS, CDR2 YFSETQ. DNA of the CDR3: TGCGCCAGCACCAAGACTAGCGGGCCGAGCAATGAGCAGTTCTTC. Its translation is CASTKTSGPSNEQFF.

The sample holds one count of this clonotype. The chain uses TRBV3-1 and TRBJ2-1; D gene unclear. V was clipped by 2 bases and J by 0 bases, with 11 bases between them. The CDR3 length is 16 residues. CDR1 LGHDT and CDR2 YNNKEL come from the germline V gene (reference sequence). CDR3 sequence (DNA): TGTGCCAGCAGCCAATCGAGACCGGGCTCCTACAATGAGCAGTTCTTC. Translated, it gives CASSQSRPGSYNEQFF.

The CDR3, as DNA: TGTGCCAGCAGTGCCGACAGGGTCACTGAAGCTTTCTTT. This codes for CASSADRVTEAFF. The rearrangement joins TRBV25-1 to TRBJ1-1, with 7 bases aligning to TRBD1. The CDR3 has 13 amino acids. Germline CDR1 MGHDK, CDR2 SYGVNS. The J segment lost 4 bases and the V segment lost 4 bases, leaving 3 bases of the junction unmatched.